This TCR beta chain was sequenced for a study of T cells in Graves' hyperthyroidism and ophthalmopathy. The CDR3 sequence is 14 residues long. V lost 0 bases to trimming and J lost 1 base, with 6 bases between them. Germline CDR1 is MNHNS and CDR2 is SASEGT. This clonotype was observed a handful of times. What it binds is unknown. Study-level points and caveats: Most thyroid clonotypes that were expanded above 0.001 also turned up in blood.

Researchers amplified the TCR beta CDR3 regions from RNA transcripts. RT-PCR in the first round (using the HTBI primer set) targeted the TCR CDR3. Each CDR3 protein gets one entry after TCRdb re-called the multiplex PCR reads with MiXCR. In the table there are 400,000 to 550,000 distinct CDR3 sequences, around 22% of which are singletons. More than 9.5 ml fresh peripheral blood yielded the PBMCs. The TCR comes from a woman aged 25 to 39 with Graves' ophthalmopathy. The rearrangement joins TRBV6-1 to TRBJ2-5; perhaps TRBD1 as D (5 bases). The sequencing input was blood. CDR3 DNA: TGTGCCAGCAGTGAAGCGGGGCGCCAAGAGACCCAGTACTTC. It translates to CASSEAGRQETQYF.